These T cell receptor beta chains were read from a single sample in a study of human T cells and chemical hapten exposure. From the RACE reads, TCRdb called clonotypes with MiXCR, one entry per CDR3 protein. The repertoire consists of 150,000 to 200,000 distinct CDR3 sequences, with around 30% occurring once and the leading ten covering just under 3%. The starting material was whole blood, obtained in connection with sensitization to the hapten diphenylcyclopropenone (DPC). The receptor source for this set is a woman in her twenties or thirties with alopecia areata. Some clones in this sample may be carry-over from other donors' samples. Both conserved end residues are part of each CDR3. A D gene is named only where the DNA matches it firmly. Clone size, where shown, is once, few, many, or a class for clones that have expanded.

V gene	D gene	clone size	J gene	CDR3 DNA	CDR3 protein
TRBV28	TRBD1	few	TRBJ1-2	TGTGCCAGCAGTCGACAGGGGGCCCGTTATGGCTACACCTTC	CASSRQGARYGYTF
TRBV5-1	TRBD2	few	TRBJ2-1	TGCGCCAGCAGCTTGGCCCCGGGACTAGTGCTTCCGAAGTATGAGCAGTTCTTC	CASSLAPGLVLPKYEQFF
TRBV7-8	NA	NA	TRBJ1-2	TGTGCCAGCAGCTTAAGCAACGGTGCTAACTATGGCTACACCTTC	CASSLSNGANYGYTF
TRBV7-2	TRBD2	NA	TRBJ2-7	TGTGCCAGCAGCTTGGGACTAGTCAACGAGCAGTACTTC	CASSLGLVNEQYF
TRBV10-2	TRBD1	few	TRBJ1-5	TGCGCCAGCAAAATCGGACAGGGGGCCAATCAGCCCCAGCATTTT	CASKIGQGANQPQHF
TRBV5-1	NA	few	TRBJ2-7	TGCGCCAGCAGCTTGGCCCCGGACATGGGTAAAGAGCAGTACTTC	CASSLAPDMGKEQYF
TRBV2	NA	few	TRBJ2-2	TGTGCCAGCAGCCCCCCGGGGGTGCACACCGGGGAGCTGTTTTTT	CASSPPGVHTGELFF
TRBV24-1	TRBD2	NA	TRBJ2-1	TGTGCCACCAGTGATTCCCCGACCCAAATAGCGGGACCTGAGCAGTTCTTC	CATSDSPTQIAGPEQFF
TRBV14	NA	NA	TRBJ2-7	TGTGCCAGCAGCCAAGTGGACCCTAGTTCCGAGCAGTACTTC	CASSQVDPSSEQYF
TRBV9	NA	NA	TRBJ2-3	TGTGCCAGCAGCCCCCAGTCCGGGGGGCGCACCACAGATACGCAGTATTTT	CASSPQSGGRTTDTQYF
TRBV24-1	NA	NA	TRBJ1-5	TGTGCCACCAGTGATCCGAATCAGCCCCAGCATTTT	CATSDPNQPQHF
TRBV14	NA	few	TRBJ2-5	TGTGCCAGCAGCCAACTAGCCCAAGAGACCCAGTACTTC	CASSQLAQETQYF
TRBV7-2	TRBD1	NA	TRBJ2-7	TGTGCCAGCAGCTTCGGGACAGGGCTGAACTACGAGCAGTACTTC	CASSFGTGLNYEQYF
TRBV4-3	NA	NA	TRBJ1-2	TGCGCCAGCAGCCAAGATTATGAACTGAGCTATGGCTACACCTTC	CASSQDYELSYGYTF
TRBV5-1	TRBD1	NA	TRBJ2-2	TGCGCCAGCACCAGGGACAGTGCAAACACCGGGGAGCTGTTTTTT	CASTRDSANTGELFF
TRBV5-1	NA	NA	TRBJ2-7	TGCGCCAGCAGCTCAGGAGGGGTCGGGGGAGACGAGCAGTACTTC	CASSSGGVGGDEQYF
TRBV29-1	TRBD1	NA	TRBJ1-1	TGCAGCGTCCGCGCCGGGACAGTGAACACTGAAGCTTTCTTT	CSVRAGTVNTEAFF
TRBV4-3	NA	NA	TRBJ1-1	TGCGCCAGCAGCCAAGATTCCCGAAGTGAAGCTTTCTTT	CASSQDSRSEAFF
TRBV11-2	NA	NA	TRBJ2-2	TGTGCCAGCAGCTTAAGTACCACCGGGGAGCTGTTTTTT	CASSLSTTGELFF
TRBV6-5	NA	NA	TRBJ2-7	TGTGCCAGCAGTTACTCGGGAAGTTACGAGCAGTACTTC	CASSYSGSYEQYF
TRBV2	NA	NA	TRBJ2-3	TGTGCCAGCAGTGCAAACGGACTCACAGATACGCAGTATTTT	CASSANGLTDTQYF
TRBV28	NA	NA	TRBJ1-1	TGTGCCAGCAGTTTACCCCTCCCGGCCACTGAAGCTTTCTTT	CASSLPLPATEAFF
TRBV12-3/TRBV12-4	TRBD1	once	TRBJ2-1	TGTGCCAGCAGATCAGCTCCGGGACAGGGGGCCGATGAGCAGTTCTTC	CASRSAPGQGADEQFF
TRBV6-5	TRBD2	many	TRBJ2-3	TGTGCCAGCAACCTTCTAGCGGGGCGCACAGATACGCAGTATTTT	CASNLLAGRTDTQYF
TRBV5-1	NA	NA	TRBJ2-3	TGCGCCAGCCGCCCCCTGACTCGCACAGATACGCAGTATTTT	CASRPLTRTDTQYF
TRBV5-1	NA	few	TRBJ1-2	TGCGCCAGCAGCTTGGGCCAGGGACACTATGGCTACACCTTC	CASSLGQGHYGYTF
TRBV5-1	NA	NA	TRBJ2-7	TGCGCCAGCAGCTTGGCTGGGTTGGGTGAGCAGTACTTC	CASSLAGLGEQYF
TRBV4-3	NA	many	TRBJ2-1	TGCGCCAGCAGCCAAGTCACTAACAATGAGCAGTTCTTC	CASSQVTNNEQFF
TRBV10-2	TRBD1	NA	TRBJ2-1	TGCGCCAGCAGCGAGGGACAGGGGGCCCTCTACAATGAGCAGTTCTTC	CASSEGQGALYNEQFF
TRBV4-3	NA	NA	TRBJ2-3	TGCGCCAGCAGCCAAGATACCTGGGCCGCGCAGTATTTT	CASSQDTWAAQYF
TRBV29-1	NA	few	TRBJ1-2	TGCAGCGCCGAGGGACCTGGCTACACCTTC	CSAEGPGYTF
TRBV28	TRBD2	NA	TRBJ2-7	TGTGTCAGCTCCAATCCGGGGGGGACCCCCTACGAGCAGTACTTC	CVSSNPGGTPYEQYF
TRBV5-5	NA	NA	TRBJ1-5	TGTGCCAGCAGCCCGACCGGGGCCTCGACGAGCAATCAGCCCCAGCATTTT	CASSPTGASTSNQPQHF
TRBV14	NA	once	TRBJ1-6	TGTGCCAGCAGCCAAGACCGGGGGGGCTCAGGTTCACCCCTCCACTTT	CASSQDRGGSGSPLHF
TRBV28	NA	NA	TRBJ1-5	TGTGCCAGCAGTTTGGGAGGGTGGACTCAGCCCCAGCATTTT	CASSLGGWTQPQHF
TRBV27	TRBD1	few	TRBJ1-6	TGTGCCAGCAGTTTCCGACAGGGGGATTCACCCCTCCACTTT	CASSFRQGDSPLHF
TRBV6-2/TRBV6-3	NA	few	TRBJ2-5	TGTGCCAGCAGTTACGCGGGCAGAGCCCAAGAGACCCAGTACTTC	CASSYAGRAQETQYF
TRBV28	NA	NA	TRBJ2-7	TGTGCCAGCAGCCTATCCTGGGACATTCTCAAAAACTACGAGCAGTACTTC	CASSLSWDILKNYEQYF
TRBV9	NA	few	TRBJ1-6	TGTGCCAGCAACGTAAGGCAGCTAAATTCACCCCTCCACTTT	CASNVRQLNSPLHF
TRBV20-1	NA	NA	TRBJ2-5	TGCAGTGCTAGCTGGGAAGGAGAGACCCAGTACTTC	CSASWEGETQYF
TRBV29-1	NA	few	TRBJ2-2	TGCAGCGTTGGGGCAGGGGTGAACACCGGGGAGCTGTTTTTT	CSVGAGVNTGELFF
TRBV7-9	TRBD1	many	TRBJ2-5	TGTGCCAGCAGCCGACAGGGACGCGAGACCCAGTACTTC	CASSRQGRETQYF
TRBV7-2	TRBD1	few	TRBJ2-1	TGTGCCAGCAGCTTAACCAGGACAGGGAAGTATGAGCAGTTCTTC	CASSLTRTGKYEQFF
TRBV6-6	TRBD1	few	TRBJ1-5	TGTGCCAGCAGCCGACGCACAGGGGGCGAGGATCAGCCCCAGCATTTT	CASSRRTGGEDQPQHF
TRBV4-3	NA	NA	TRBJ2-1	TGCGCCAGCAGCCAAGATATAAGTTTTCCCTACAATGAGCAGTTCTTC	CASSQDISFPYNEQFF
TRBV6-2/TRBV6-3	TRBD1	NA	TRBJ2-3	TGTGCCAGCAGTTACCGGACAGGGGGCGCAGATACGCAGTATTTT	CASSYRTGGADTQYF
TRBV6-1	NA	few	TRBJ1-1	TGTGCCAGCACCGACCAGGGTACAGCTTTCTTT	CASTDQGTAFF
TRBV25-1	NA	NA	TRBJ2-2	TGTGCCACTGCGGGACCGAACACCGGGGAGCTGTTTTTT	CATAGPNTGELFF
TRBV11-1	NA	few	TRBJ1-1	TGTGCCAGCAGCCCCCCCATGGGCACTGAAGCTTTCTTT	CASSPPMGTEAFF